These 21 T cell receptor beta chains came from one sample sequenced in a study of Graves' ophthalmopathy and Graves' hyperthyroidism. The authors amplified TCR beta CDR3 regions from RNA transcripts. RT-PCR with HTBI primers came first, then second-round multiplex PCR. Each CDR3 protein is one row after TCRdb ran MiXCR on the multiplex PCR reads. The sample holds 200,000 to 250,000 distinct CDR3 sequences, 40% to 50% seen once. The sample was peripheral blood. The receptors were gathered from an adult man with Graves' ophthalmopathy.

This clonotype occurred a few times. This chain connects TRBV29-1 to TRBJ1-4; D gene unclear. V was clipped by 7 bases and J by 0 bases, with 9 bases between them. The CDR3 is made up of 13 amino acids. The germline gives CDR1 SQVTM, CDR2 ANQGSEA. The CDR3 here is CSALSATNEKLFF. The CDR3 DNA sequence: TGCAGCGCCCTGAGTGCAACTAATGAAAAACTGTTTTTT. The variable domain in full, completed from reference TRBV29-1 and TRBJ1-4, reads SAVISQKPSRDICQRGTSLTIQCQVDSQVTMMFWYRQQPGQSLTLIATANQGSEATYESGFVIDKFPISRPNLTFSTLTVSNMSPEDSSIYLCSALSATNEKLFFGSGTQLSVL.

Comment on this clonotype: Mismatch with germline at one junction end may stem from a read error. The J gene is TRBJ1-2, the V gene TRBV15; TRBD1 might be the D (6 bases). The CDR3 has 15 residues. The V gene's germline CDR1 is LNHNV and CDR2 YYDKDF (reference sequence). In nucleotides, the CDR3 is TGTGTCACCAGCAGTGAAACAGGGTTGGGCTATGGCTACACCTTC. Translating it yields CVTSSETGLGYGYTF.

This chain links TRBV2 with TRBJ1-6; 7 positions agree with TRBD1. The germline V gene has CDR1 SNHLY and CDR2 FYNNEI. With 7 bases clipped from V and 5 bases from J, the junction kept 8 bases outside the gene matches. The CDR3 consists of 15 residues. CDR3 region: CASTGATGNNSPLHF. The CDR3 DNA reads as TGTGCCAGCACGGGGGCGACAGGGAATAATTCACCCCTCCACTTT.

V and J are TRBV12-3 or TRBV12-4 and TRBJ2-2; D is unresolved. The V gene lost 1 base and the J gene lost 1 base, with 7 bases spanning the gap. The CDR3 consists of 15 residues. The CDR3 DNA reads as TGTGCCAGCAGTTTAGGCACCTTGAACACCGGGGAGCTGTTTTTT. Encoded protein: CASSLGTLNTGELFF.

The chain uses TRBV10-3 and TRBJ2-5; 9 positions agree with TRBD2. After removal of 0 bases from V and 5 bases from J, the junction contained 10 bases not matched to a gene. CDR3 length: 17 residues. Germline-derived CDR1 and CDR2 are ENHRY and SYGVKD. The CDR3 is CAISESPSSGAGETQYF. CDR3 in DNA: TGTGCCATCAGTGAGTCCCCCTCTAGCGGGGCCGGGGAGACCCAGTACTTC.

As to this clonotype: An end of the junction differs from the germline gene, which may be a read error. V and J are TRBV20-1 and TRBJ2-7; D possibly matches TRBD1 or TRBD2 (6 bases each). Germline loops: CDR1 DFQATT, CDR2 SNEGSKA (reference sequence). The CDR3 length is 12 residues. This CDR3 is CNARGELYEQYF. CDR3 bases: TGCAATGCTAGGGGGGAACTCTACGAGCAGTACTTC.

This clonotype appeared a single time. This sequence joins TRBV14 and TRBJ1-5; D unclear. CDR1 SGHDN and CDR2 FVKESK come from the germline V gene. Trimming removed 6 bases at V and 0 bases at J, with 12 bases between. The CDR3 loop spans 15 amino acids. CDR3 amino acids: CASSLSQNSNQPQHF. Written as DNA, the CDR3 is TGTGCCAGCAGTTTAAGTCAAAATAGCAATCAGCCCCAGCATTTT.

This clonotype was recorded a few times. V and J are TRBV20-1 and TRBJ1-2; the match to TRBD1 covers 7 bases. After removal of 4 bases from V and 2 bases from J, the junction contained 4 bases not matched to a gene. This CDR3 has 13 residues. The germline gives CDR1 DFQATT, CDR2 SNEGSKA (reference sequence). CDR3: CSANPQGNYGYTF. CDR3 sequence (DNA): TGCAGTGCTAACCCACAGGGGAACTATGGCTACACCTTC.

The chain combines TRBV4-2 with TRBJ2-7; 9 nucleotides agree with TRBD1. Per the germline V gene, CDR1 is LGHNA and CDR2 is YNFKEQ. V shed 0 bases and J 5 bases; nucleotides not matched to a gene: 8. The CDR3 runs 16 residues. The CDR3 region has the DNA TGTGCCAGCAGCCAAGATTGGGCGACAGGGGGTAACGAGCAGTACTTC. Its translation: CASSQDWATGGNEQYF.

V usage is TRBV6-1 and J usage is TRBJ2-7; D is perhaps TRBD2 (7 bases). This CDR3 has 14 amino acids. CDR1 is MNHNS and CDR2 is SASEGT in the germline V gene. Deletions cut 6 bases from V and 3 bases from J, with 15 bases between. CDR3 sequence reads: CASRHREGYYEQYF. The CDR3 DNA sequence: TGTGCCAGCAGGCACAGGGAGGGGTACTACGAGCAGTACTTC.

The chain links TRBV25-1 to TRBJ2-5; D may correspond to TRBD1 or TRBD2 (6 bases each). The CDR3 covers 14 residues. CDR1 and CDR2 (germline): MGHDK, SYGVNS. Trimming cost V 5 bases and J 4 bases, with 14 bases left between them. The CDR3, as DNA: TGTGCCAGCAGTTTTCGGGGGCTCGCAGAGACCCAGTACTTC. Its translation: CASSFRGLAETQYF.

The rearrangement links TRBV4-1 to TRBJ1-2; 7 bases match TRBD1. Germline V gene sequence: CDR1 MGHRA, CDR2 YSYEKL. Trimming removed 0 bases from V and 4 bases from J; junction bases left unmatched: 5. The CDR3 consists of 15 residues. The CDR3 here is CASSQDSAGGYGYTF. The CDR3 coding sequence is TGCGCCAGCAGCCAAGATTCCGCAGGGGGCTATGGCTACACCTTC.

This clonotype was counted a few times. The V call is TRBV29-1, the J call TRBJ1-2, with 9 nucleotides matching TRBD1. The length of the CDR3 is 11 residues. V lost 7 bases to trimming and J lost 7 bases; unmatched junction nucleotides: 4. The germline V gene encodes CDR1 SQVTM and CDR2 ANQGSEA. The CDR3 sequence: CSARTGVGYTF. DNA of the CDR3: TGCAGCGCCCGGACAGGGGTTGGCTACACCTTC.

CDR3 sequence: CSARDAGGETQYF. The CDR3 bases are TGCAGTGCTAGAGATGCAGGGGGCGAGACCCAGTACTTC. The J gene is TRBJ2-5, the V gene TRBV20-1, with 8 positions matching TRBD1. The J segment lost 5 bases and the V segment lost 0 bases, leaving 2 bases of the junction unmatched. This CDR3 is 13 amino acids long. Germline V gene sequence: CDR1 DFQATT, CDR2 SNEGSKA (reference sequence).

This clonotype was seen many times. V and J are TRBV19 and TRBJ1-2; D is perhaps TRBD1 (6 bases). V was shortened by 8 bases and J by 4 bases, with 17 bases between the two germline ends. This CDR3 spans 14 amino acids. Germline-derived CDR1 and CDR2 are LNHDA and SQIVND (reference sequence). CDR3 in amino acids: CASSGTYSSYGYTF. The CDR3 DNA is TGTGCCAGTTCCGGGACATACTCTAGCTATGGCTACACCTTC.

The rearrangement joins TRBV6-6 to TRBJ1-5; D remains unclear. CDR3 length: 13 residues. V dropped 1 base and J dropped 5 bases, with 6 bases sitting between them. CDR1 is MNHNY and CDR2 is SVGAGI in the germline V gene (reference sequence). The CDR3 nucleotides read TGTGCCAGCAGTTACTTGTGGGATCAGCCCCAGCATTTT. It yields the protein CASSYLWDQPQHF.

The chain recombines TRBV10-3 with TRBJ1-3; 7 bases are shared with TRBD1. J gave up 4 bases and V 4 bases, and 7 bases lay outside the gene matches. This CDR3 is built from 15 residues. Germline V gives CDR1 ENHRY, CDR2 SYGVKD. The CDR3 DNA reads TGTGCCATCAGTGTTCTTCCGGGACAGGGAAACACCATATATTTT. Translated: CAISVLPGQGNTIYF.

This clonotype turned up a few times. The gene calls are TRBV3-1 and TRBJ1-2; the D gene is possibly TRBD1 (6 bases). The CDR3 is 14 residues long. Germline V gene data show CDR1 as LGHDT and CDR2 as YNNKEL (reference sequence). V was clipped by 4 bases and J by 3 bases, with 12 bases between them. In nucleotides, the CDR3 is TGTGCCAGCAGCCGCCAGACAGGAGACTATGGCTACACCTTC. This gives the protein CASSRQTGDYGYTF.

The J gene is TRBJ2-6, the V gene TRBV7-2; TRBD2 might be the D (5 bases). The CDR3 contains 17 residues. The V gene lost 0 bases and the J gene lost 2 bases, with 11 bases spanning the gap. Germline V gives CDR1 SGHTA, CDR2 FQGNSA. CDR3 region: CASSLAAVNTGANVLTF. The CDR3 DNA reads as TGTGCCAGCAGCTTAGCAGCGGTGAACACTGGGGCCAACGTCCTGACTTTC.

V and J are TRBV12-3 or TRBV12-4 and TRBJ1-3; D not resolved. V was pared by 3 bases and J by 3 bases, with 6 bases between. The CDR3 sequence is 13 residues long. The CDR3 is CASSFSIGNTIYF. The CDR3, as DNA: TGTGCCAGCAGTTTTTCGATTGGAAACACCATATATTTT.

The chain couples TRBV19 to TRBJ1-1; D possibly corresponds to TRBD1 (6 bases). This CDR3 comprises 15 residues. The ends were cut back, 4 bases at V and 0 bases at J, with 12 bases in the middle. The germline V gene has CDR1 LNHDA and CDR2 SQIVND (reference sequence). As DNA, the CDR3 is TGTGCCAGTAGTAATCCCGGGACACTGAACACTGAAGCTTTCTTT. It is translated as CASSNPGTLNTEAFF.